One sample yielded the 10 T cell receptor beta chains listed below, sequenced in a study of T-cell reconstitution after alpha-beta-depleted transplantation in children. This sample's TCRbeta library carried unique molecular identifier barcodes. TCRdb reprocessed the PCR reads via MiXCR and lists one record per CDR3 protein. This table has almost 600,000 distinct CDR3 sequences, over 25% appearing once. Sequenced material: PBMCs, taken before TCRalphabeta/CD19-depleted stem cell transplant. The receptors derive from a boy younger than two with Wiskott-Aldrich syndrome, due to receive a stem cell transplant.

This clonotype has only a few counts. The gene calls are TRBV10-3 and TRBJ2-3; 12 bases are a match to TRBD2. CDR1 and CDR2 from the germline V gene are ENHRY and SYGVKD. Losses at the gene ends were 10 bases for V and 5 bases for J; bases not matched to a gene: 10. CDR3 length equals 15 residues. The CDR3 sequence: CATRTSGKFGDTQYF. Written as DNA, the CDR3 is TGTGCCACGAGGACTAGCGGGAAGTTCGGAGATACGCAGTATTTT.

This clonotype was seen more than once but under ten times. CDR3 protein: CSAIVLAGSTDTQYF. For the CDR3, the DNA is TGCAGTGCTATCGTACTAGCGGGGTCCACAGATACGCAGTATTTT. This sequence joins TRBV20-1 and TRBJ2-3, with TRBD2 identical over 10 bases. Germline-derived CDR1 and CDR2 are DFQATT and SNEGSKA (reference sequence). With 4 bases clipped from V and 2 bases from J, the junction kept 6 bases outside the gene matches. CDR3 length equals 15 residues.

In this sample, this clonotype turned up a few times. The chain employs TRBV5-1 and TRBJ1-4; 9 bases line up with TRBD1. Germline assignment: CDR1 SGHRS and CDR2 YFSETQ. The length of the CDR3 is 14 residues. V trimming: 2 bases; J trimming: 7 bases; junction bases outside the gene matches: 3. CDR3 loop: CASSFGQGSEKLFF. As DNA, the CDR3 is TGCGCCAGCAGCTTTGGACAGGGGAGTGAAAAACTGTTTTTT.

In its sample, this clonotype was seen a few times. The genes are TRBV20-1 and TRBJ1-5; no firm D call. The CDR3 is 12 amino acids. The V gene lost 2 bases and the J gene lost 5 bases, with 7 bases spanning the gap. Germline V CDR1 and CDR2: DFQATT, SNEGSKA (reference sequence). For the CDR3, the DNA is TGCAGTGCTAGATGGTCCGATCAGCCCCAGCATTTT. This gives the protein CSARWSDQPQHF.

The chain has TRBV7-2 and TRBJ2-7; TRBD2 matches at 8 bases. The CDR3 extends over 14 amino acids. V gave up 6 bases and J gave up 3 bases; unmatched junction bases: 7. Germline V gene lookup returns CDR1 SGHTA and CDR2 FQGNSA. The CDR3 sequence is CASSLRLAGYEQYF. For the CDR3, the DNA is TGTGCCAGCAGTTTACGGCTAGCGGGCTACGAGCAGTACTTC.

The chain links TRBV20-1 to TRBJ2-1, with D perhaps matching TRBD1 (6 bases). CDR3 size: 11 residues. Germline assignment: CDR1 DFQATT and CDR2 SNEGSKA (reference sequence). CDR3 region: CSGGRGHEQFF. CDR3 nucleotide sequence: TGCAGCGGAGGCAGGGGACATGAGCAGTTCTTC.

This chain joins TRBV6-1 and TRBJ2-3; the D gene is possibly TRBD2 (7 bases). Trimming took 8 bases from V and 2 from J, leaving 26 bases between them. The CDR3 has 18 residues. Germline V gives CDR1 MNHNS, CDR2 SASEGT. CDR3 nucleotide sequence: TGTGCCAGCGGCCGCCGGACAGTTCGCGGGAGTTACACAGATACGCAGTATTTT. Translation gives CASGRRTVRGSYTDTQYF.

The gene calls are TRBV24-1 and TRBJ2-1; TRBD1 matches at 8 bases. Trimming at V came to 4 bases and at J to 12 bases, leaving 13 bases not matched to a gene. CDR3 length equals 15 residues. Germline V lookup: CDR1 KGHDR, CDR2 SFDVKD. The CDR3 region has the DNA TGTGCCACCAGTGACGTAGAAGCCCTAGGGACAGGGCAGTTCTTC. It translates to CATSDVEALGTGQFF.

The chain joins TRBV15 to TRBJ2-1; 14 nucleotides line up with TRBD2. The V gene end was trimmed by 2 bases and the J gene end by 0 bases; junction bases not matched to a gene: 9. The V gene's germline CDR1 is LNHNV and CDR2 YYDKDF (reference sequence). The CDR3 consists of 20 residues. The CDR3: CATSRSLGLAGGSSYNEQFF. As DNA, the CDR3 is TGTGCCACCAGCAGATCCCTAGGACTAGCGGGAGGTAGCTCCTACAATGAGCAGTTCTTC.

The chain is built from TRBV27 and TRBJ1-6; D call uncertain. Germline CDR1 MNHEY, CDR2 SMNVEV (reference sequence). This CDR3 contains 15 residues. Trimming stripped 1 base from V and 8 bases from J, with 12 bases between. CDR3 bases: TGTGCCAGCAGTTTATACGGGGTCTTCCATTCACCCCTCCACTTT. The encoded protein is CASSLYGVFHSPLHF.